A single sample gave rise to the 31 T cell receptor beta chains below, sequenced in a study of T cell responses to AZD1222 COVID-19 vaccine. The table came from immunoSEQ multiplex PCR; TCRdb's copy has only in-frame clones and leaves some out. The table records just under 95,000 clones, 88% of them present only once. This specimen consisted of peripheral blood, obtained on day 0 of AZD1222 vaccination. The receptors here all came from an adult in good health.

The J gene is TRBJ2-1, the V gene TRBV29-1, with 7 bases aligning to TRBD1. This CDR3 is built from 14 residues. Germline CDR1 is SQVTM and CDR2 is ANQGSEA. Trimming cost V 7 bases and J 0 bases; bases outside gene matches: 6. CDR3 region: CSGTGTVSYNEQFF. In nucleotides, the CDR3 is TGCAGCGGGACCGGGACAGTCTCCTACAATGAGCAGTTCTTC.

The J gene is TRBJ1-5, the V gene TRBV7-9, with a tentative D call TRBD1 (5 bases). With 2 bases removed from V and 2 bases from J, the gap between germline ends came to 13 bases. CDR1 and CDR2 (germline): SEHNR, FQNEAQ (reference sequence). This CDR3 is 16 amino acids long. CDR3 DNA: TGTGCCAGCAGCTTATGGTCATTGGGGGGCAATCAGCCCCAGCATTTT. This gives the protein CASSLWSLGGNQPQHF.

This chain joins TRBV7-8 and TRBJ1-2; 7 nucleotides agree with TRBD1. This CDR3 region has 17 residues. Germline CDR1 reads SGHVS; CDR2 reads FQNEAQ. V was clipped by 0 bases and J by 4 bases; unmatched bases: 11. CDR3 coding DNA: TGTGCCAGCAGCTTAGCATCCGGACAGGCCGATTTCTATGGCTACACCTTC. This gives the protein CASSLASGQADFYGYTF.

In its sample, this clone was seen a few times. The chain uses TRBV2 and TRBJ2-7, with D perhaps being TRBD1 or TRBD2 (5 bases each). In germline, CDR1 is SNHLY, CDR2 FYNNEI. V lost 6 bases and J lost 5, with 26 bases in between. CDR3 length: 17 residues. The CDR3 DNA follows: TGTGCCAGCAGCGACCCCCAAGAGGGGAAAGGTTTCGACGAGCAGTACTTC. It encodes CASSDPQEGKGFDEQYF.

V usage is TRBV10-3 and J usage is TRBJ2-5; TRBD2 matches 9 bases. The length of the CDR3 is 15 residues. In germline, CDR1 is ENHRY, CDR2 SYGVKD. V lost 8 bases to trimming and J lost 5 bases; unmatched junction nucleotides: 12. CDR3 bases: TGTGCCATCGGACCGGGACTAGCAAACGAGGAGACCCAGTACTTC. It encodes CAIGPGLANEETQYF.

V and J are TRBV16 and TRBJ1-4; tentative D call: TRBD1 (6 bases). Germline CDR1 reads KGHSY; CDR2 reads FQNENV. V shed 3 bases and J shed 4 bases, with 12 bases lying between them. The CDR3 runs 15 residues. In DNA form, the CDR3 reads TGTGCCAGCAGCCAGCTGGGACAAATTAATGAAAAACTGTTTTTT. Amino acid sequence: CASSQLGQINEKLFF.

The J gene is TRBJ1-6, the V gene TRBV30, with a possible D match to TRBD1 (6 bases). The CDR3 is 16 residues long. Germline assignment: CDR1 GTSNPN and CDR2 SVGIG (reference sequence). V lost 0 bases, J lost 0 bases, and 9 bases lay in between. CDR3: CAWSVGGLSYNSPLHF. The CDR3 DNA reads TGTGCCTGGAGTGTGGGGGGCCTCTCCTATAATTCACCCCTCCACTTT.

This clone was seen a single time. The CDR3 sequence: CASSLLGTDTQYF. The CDR3 coding sequence is TGTGCCAGCAGCCTCTTAGGCACAGATACGCAGTATTTT. The chain carries TRBV3-1 (or the pseudogene TRBV3-2) and TRBJ2-3, with D unresolved. CDR1 and CDR2 from the germline V gene are LGHDT and YNNKEL (reference sequence). V lost 4 bases and J lost 1, with 6 bases in between. This CDR3 contains 13 residues.

This chain uses TRBV11-2 with TRBJ2-7, with TRBD2 as a possible D gene (5 bases). Germline lookup yields CDR1 SGHAT and CDR2 FQNNGV. V lost 0 bases and J 11 bases, leaving 14 bases between the germline ends. The CDR3 loop spans 13 amino acids. The CDR3 DNA is TGTGCCAGCAGCTTAGATCTAGACTACTTGGAGTACTTC. Protein sequence: CASSLDLDYLEYF. The full variable domain, rest sourced from reference TRBV11-2 and TRBJ2-7, is EAGVAQSPRYKIIEKRQSVAFWCNPISGHATLYWYQQILGQGPKLLIQFQNNGVVDDSQLPKDRFSAERLKGVDSTLKIQPAKLEDSAVYLCASSLDLDYLEYFGPGTRLTVT.

This chain links TRBV7-3 with TRBJ2-1; 14 positions agree with TRBD2. V shed 5 bases, J shed 2 bases, and the junction held 8 bases outside the gene matches. The germline V gene has CDR1 SGHTA and CDR2 FQGTGA. This CDR3 comprises 18 residues. The CDR3 region is CASSVTSGGANPYNEQFF. The CDR3 DNA reads TGTGCCAGCAGCGTGACTAGCGGGGGGGCCAACCCCTACAATGAGCAGTTCTTC.

This chain uses TRBV7-3 with TRBJ2-1; 14 bases fit TRBD2. The CDR3 runs to 18 residues. CDR1 and CDR2 (germline): SGHTA, FQGTGA. Trimming removed 4 bases from V and 5 bases from J; junction bases left unmatched: 10. The CDR3 spells CASSSTSGGALGHNEQFF. The DNA of the CDR3 is TGTGCCAGCAGCTCGACTAGCGGGGGGGCTCTTGGACACAATGAGCAGTTCTTC. Drawing the rest from reference TRBV7-3 and TRBJ2-1, the complete variable domain is GAGVSQTPSNKVTEKGKYVELRCDPISGHTALYWYRQSLGQGPEFLIYFQGTGAADDSGLPNDRFFAVRPEGSVSTLKIQRTERGDSAVYLCASSSTSGGALGHNEQFFGPGTRLTVL.

The V gene is TRBV10-3, the J gene TRBJ1-3; D is undetermined. This CDR3 has 14 amino acids. The germline gives CDR1 ENHRY, CDR2 SYGVKD. V was shortened by 6 bases and J by 2 bases, with 11 bases between the two germline ends. The CDR3 DNA is TGTGCCATCAGCGAAGGGTGGACTGGAAACACCATATATTTT. Protein: CAISEGWTGNTIYF.

The gene calls are TRBV5-4 and TRBJ2-2, with TRBD1 as a possible D gene (7 bases). V was pared by 4 bases and J by 4 bases, with 14 bases between. The CDR3 covers 15 residues. Germline V lookup: CDR1 SGHNT, CDR2 YYREEE (reference sequence). The CDR3 sequence: CASSPQGGSTGELFF. The DNA for the CDR3 is TGTGCCAGCAGCCCGCAGGGGGGAAGCACCGGGGAGCTGTTTTTT.

The rearrangement uses TRBV23-1 and TRBJ1-6; D not resolved. TRBV23-1 is designated an ORF whose function remains uncertain. Trimming shortened V by 2 bases and J by 9 bases, and 32 bases separated the two germline ends. The length of the CDR3 is 21 residues. The CDR3 nucleotides read TGCGCCAGCAGTCAAAGTTTTTCCCGAGGACCCACACCAAACCCGTCTTCACCCCTCCACTTT. It codes for CASSQSFSRGPTPNPSSPLHF.

The rearrangement joins TRBV6-5 to TRBJ1-5; D is ambiguous. The length of the CDR3 is 15 residues. V lost 8 bases and J lost 0, with 14 bases in between. In germline, CDR1 is MNHEY, CDR2 SVGAGI. CDR3: CASSPDPDSNQPQHF. The CDR3 nucleotides read TGTGCCAGCTCCCCGGACCCGGATAGCAATCAGCCCCAGCATTTT.

This clone was detected only once. This rearrangement joins TRBV11-2 to TRBJ2-2; the D gene is possibly TRBD2 (6 bases). The CDR3 runs 16 residues. Germline CDR1 is SGHAT and CDR2 is FQNNGV. The V end was cut by 5 bases, the J end by 3 bases, with 16 bases between. For the CDR3, the DNA is TGTGCCAGCAGCCGAGAGGGTACGGGGGACACCGGGGAGCTGTTTTTT. As protein: CASSREGTGDTGELFF. Based on the CDR3 plus reference TRBV11-2 and TRBJ2-2, the full variable domain is EAGVAQSPRYKIIEKRQSVAFWCNPISGHATLYWYQQILGQGPKLLIQFQNNGVVDDSQLPKDRFSAERLKGVDSTLKIQPAKLEDSAVYLCASSREGTGDTGELFFGEGSRLTVL.

This clone came up a few times. The chain links TRBV10-3 to TRBJ1-1, with 8 bases matching TRBD1. Germline V gives CDR1 ENHRY, CDR2 SYGVKD. Trimming cost V 6 bases and J 12 bases; bases outside gene matches: 15. This CDR3 is built from 14 residues. The chain's CDR3 is CAISEDQGARESFF. The DNA of the CDR3 is TGTGCCATCAGCGAAGATCAGGGGGCGCGAGAATCTTTCTTT.

This clone appeared a few times. The chain is built from TRBV5-1 and TRBJ2-7; 9 bases align to TRBD1. Germline loops: CDR1 SGHRS, CDR2 YFSETQ. There are 14 residues in the CDR3. V gave up 3 bases and J gave up 3 bases; unmatched junction bases: 4. CDR3 bases: TGCGCCAGCAGCTCCGGACAGGGGAGCTACGAGCAGTACTTC. This codes for CASSSGQGSYEQYF.

The genes are TRBV5-1 and TRBJ1-6, with 7 bases lining up with TRBD1. The V and J ends lost 1 base and 6 bases, in that order; junction bases with no gene match: 4. The CDR3 runs to 15 residues. In germline, CDR1 is SGHRS, CDR2 YFSETQ. The CDR3 DNA reads as TGCGCCAGCAGCTTGCGACAGGGAGGTAATTCACCCCTCCACTTT. Translated: CASSLRQGGNSPLHF.

V and J are TRBV7-9 and TRBJ1-2; D remains ambiguous. V was clipped by 5 bases and J by 0 bases, with 10 bases between them. Germline V gene sequence: CDR1 SEHNR, CDR2 FQNEAQ (reference sequence). The CDR3 totals 14 residues. Written as DNA, the CDR3 is TGTGCCAGCAGCCGGGGATCTTCTAACTATGGCTACACCTTC. Translated: CASSRGSSNYGYTF.

This clone was seen once. The chain has TRBV4-1 and TRBJ2-7; unclear D gene. CDR1 is MGHRA and CDR2 is YSYEKL in the germline V gene. V was pared by 0 bases and J by 10 bases, with 22 bases between. The CDR3 sequence is 16 residues long. The CDR3 DNA is TGCGCCAGCAGCCAAGATGAGGTCGGTCCGGCCCTTTTCCAGTACTTC. Its translation: CASSQDEVGPALFQYF.

The V gene is TRBV6-1, the J gene TRBJ2-7; 8 nucleotides line up with TRBD2. CDR1 and CDR2 (germline): MNHNS, SASEGT. With V trimmed by 4 bases and J by 0 bases, 8 bases remained unmatched. The CDR3 loop spans 16 amino acids. The DNA for the CDR3 is TGTGCCAGCAGTGGACCTATTAGCGGGGCCTCCTACGAGCAGTACTTC. Its translation is CASSGPISGASYEQYF.

The genes are TRBV6-6 and TRBJ2-7; TRBD2 might be the D (5 bases). V shed 7 bases and J shed 0 bases, with 13 bases lying between them. The CDR3 sequence is 14 residues long. Germline V gene lookup returns CDR1 MNHNY and CDR2 SVGAGI (reference sequence). CDR3 in amino acids: CASTASGNSYEQYF. The DNA for the CDR3 is TGTGCCAGCACTGCTTCCGGGAACTCCTACGAGCAGTACTTC.

The rearrangement joins TRBV23-1 to TRBJ1-5; TRBD1 agrees at 9 bases. TRBV23-1 is placed among ORFs of uncertain function. The V and J ends lost 3 bases and 4 bases, in that order; junction bases with no gene match: 7. This CDR3 region has 16 residues. The CDR3 bases are TGCGCCAGCAGTCACCTTCCGACAGGGGGGAATCAGCCCCAGCATTTT. It translates to CASSHLPTGGNQPQHF.

The chain is built from TRBV14 and TRBJ1-6; the D is unclear. The germline V and J ends were trimmed by 2 bases and 0 bases, with 14 bases remaining between them. The CDR3 contains 18 residues. Germline V lookup: CDR1 SGHDN, CDR2 FVKESK. In DNA form, the CDR3 reads TGTGCCAGCAGCCAAAAGGTCGGGCCAAGCTCCTATAATTCACCCCTCCACTTT. Translation gives CASSQKVGPSSYNSPLHF.

The J gene is TRBJ1-5, the V gene TRBV6-1, with D hard to call. This CDR3 comprises 16 residues. Germline lookup yields CDR1 MNHNS and CDR2 SASEGT. The V and J ends lost 1 base and 0 bases respectively, with 10 bases between them. Written as DNA, the CDR3 is TGTGCCAGCAGTGAAGGGAGGTCAACTAGCAATCAGCCCCAGCATTTT. This encodes CASSEGRSTSNQPQHF.

This CDR3 is CASSLLWDPRVRVDTNEKLFF. CDR3 sequence (DNA): TGCGCCAGCAGCTTGCTTTGGGATCCTAGGGTCAGGGTCGATACTAATGAAAAACTGTTTTTT. The V call is TRBV5-1, the J call TRBJ1-4; a possible D gene is TRBD1 (5 bases). Germline CDR1 and CDR2: SGHRS and YFSETQ. Trimming pared 1 base from V and 2 bases from J, leaving 27 bases between. The CDR3 has 21 residues.

There are many counts of this clone. This chain links TRBV2 with TRBJ2-7; 10 bases line up with TRBD2. The CDR3 covers 15 residues. After removal of 7 bases from V and 3 bases from J, the junction contained 9 bases not matched to a gene. The V gene's germline CDR1 is SNHLY and CDR2 FYNNEI. The CDR3 coding sequence is TGTGCCAGCACAGCGGCTAGCGGGGGTTTCTACGAGCAGTACTTC. It codes for CASTAASGGFYEQYF.

The chain carries TRBV5-1 and TRBJ1-5, with TRBD1 as a possible D gene (5 bases). Germline V gene data show CDR1 as SGHRS and CDR2 as YFSETQ. There are 14 residues in the CDR3. Trimming left V 3 bases short and J 6 bases short, with 13 bases between. The CDR3, as DNA: TGCGCCAGCAGCTCGGTAGGGGAAGGTCAGCCCCAGCATTTT. The encoded protein is CASSSVGEGQPQHF.

The chain recombines TRBV7-8 with TRBJ2-7; D tentatively fits TRBD1 or TRBD2 (5 bases each). V was clipped by 5 bases and J by 3 bases, with 26 bases between them. This CDR3 has 18 amino acids. Germline CDR1 is SGHVS and CDR2 is FQNEAQ. This chain's CDR3 is CASSLKAVVGTAGYEQYF. The CDR3 region has the DNA TGTGCCAGCAGCCTAAAGGCGGTGGTAGGGACGGCGGGCTACGAGCAGTACTTC.

This chain links TRBV28 with TRBJ1-2, with 9 bases that match TRBD1. Germline V CDR1 and CDR2: MDHEN, SYDVKM. V was pared by 6 bases and J by 8 bases, with 7 bases of the junction left unmatched. This CDR3 is built from 13 residues. CDR3 DNA sequence: TGTGCCAGCAGGAGACAGGGGGGGAGAGGCTACACCTTC. Protein sequence: CASRRQGGRGYTF.